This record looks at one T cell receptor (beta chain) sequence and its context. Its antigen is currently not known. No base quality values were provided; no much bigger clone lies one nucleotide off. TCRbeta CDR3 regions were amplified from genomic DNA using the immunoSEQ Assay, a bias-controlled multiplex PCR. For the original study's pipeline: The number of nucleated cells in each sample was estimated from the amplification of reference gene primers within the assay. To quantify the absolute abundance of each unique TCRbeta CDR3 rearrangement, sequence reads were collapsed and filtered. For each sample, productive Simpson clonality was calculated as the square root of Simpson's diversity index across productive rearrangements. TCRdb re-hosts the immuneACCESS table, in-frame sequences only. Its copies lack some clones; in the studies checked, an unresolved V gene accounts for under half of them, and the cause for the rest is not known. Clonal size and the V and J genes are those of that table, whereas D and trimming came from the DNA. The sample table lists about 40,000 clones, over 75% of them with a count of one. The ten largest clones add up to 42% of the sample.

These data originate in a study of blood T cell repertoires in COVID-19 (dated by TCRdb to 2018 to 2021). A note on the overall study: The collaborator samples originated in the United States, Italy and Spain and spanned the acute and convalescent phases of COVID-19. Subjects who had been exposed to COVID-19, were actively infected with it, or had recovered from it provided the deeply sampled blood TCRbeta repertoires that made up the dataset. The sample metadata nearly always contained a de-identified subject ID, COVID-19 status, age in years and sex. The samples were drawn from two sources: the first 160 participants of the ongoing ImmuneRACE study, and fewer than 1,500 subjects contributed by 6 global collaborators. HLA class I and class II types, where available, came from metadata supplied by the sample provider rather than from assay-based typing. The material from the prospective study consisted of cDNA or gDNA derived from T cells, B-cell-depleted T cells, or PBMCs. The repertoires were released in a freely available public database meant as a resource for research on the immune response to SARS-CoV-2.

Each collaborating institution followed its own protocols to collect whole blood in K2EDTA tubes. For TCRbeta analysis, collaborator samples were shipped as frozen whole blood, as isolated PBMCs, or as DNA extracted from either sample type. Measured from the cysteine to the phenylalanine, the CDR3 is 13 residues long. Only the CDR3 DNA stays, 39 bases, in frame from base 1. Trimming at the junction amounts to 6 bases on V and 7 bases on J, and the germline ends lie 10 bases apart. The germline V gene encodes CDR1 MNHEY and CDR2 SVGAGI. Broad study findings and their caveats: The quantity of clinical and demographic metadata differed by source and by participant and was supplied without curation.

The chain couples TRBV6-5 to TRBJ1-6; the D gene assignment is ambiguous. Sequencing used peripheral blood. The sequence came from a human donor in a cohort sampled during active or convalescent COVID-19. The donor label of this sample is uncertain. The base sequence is TGTGCCAGCAGCCAGGCCTCGAATTCACCCCTCCACTTT. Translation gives CASSQASNSPLHF.